The rows below give T cell receptor beta chains drawn from one sample of a study of control samples from healthy donors and cancer patients. The protocol was immunoSEQ multiplex PCR, while the TCRdb copy is restricted to in-frame clones and leaves out a portion. The sample shows roughly 130,000 clones, about 85% of them seen only once. Sequenced sample: blood. The source is a woman in her 30s in good health. The CDR3 runs from the conserved cysteine through the conserved F or W. Fields, in order: CDR3 DNA, CDR3 protein, clone size, D gene, J gene, V gene. A D gene is named only where the DNA matches it firmly. Not every row has a clone size; where given, it reads once, few, many or a size class.

CDR3 DNA: TGTGCCAGCACCGCGGGACTCGGGGTGAGAACGCAGTATTTT
CDR3 protein: CASTAGLGVRTQYF
clone size: NA
D gene: NA
J gene: TRBJ2-3
V gene: TRBV28

CDR3 DNA: TGTGCCATCAGTGAGTCAGAGACCCAGTACTTC
CDR3 protein: CAISESETQYF
clone size: NA
D gene: NA
J gene: TRBJ2-5
V gene: TRBV10-3

CDR3 DNA: TGTGCCAGCAGTTCAGACGGGGAGTCTGAAGCTTTCTTT
CDR3 protein: CASSSDGESEAFF
clone size: NA
D gene: NA
J gene: TRBJ1-1
V gene: TRBV6-9

CDR3 DNA: TGTGCCAGCAGCTTAGCGGATCGGGAGACCCAGTACTTC
CDR3 protein: CASSLADRETQYF
clone size: NA
D gene: NA
J gene: TRBJ2-5
V gene: TRBV11-1

CDR3 DNA: TGCGCCAGCAGCCAAAGCGGGAGTCCCCGTAACCGAAACTACAATGAGCAGTTCTTC
CDR3 protein: CASSQSGSPRNRNYNEQFF
clone size: NA
D gene: TRBD2
J gene: TRBJ2-1
V gene: TRBV5-1

CDR3 DNA: TGTGCCAGCAGTCCGGGACTAGCGGGCGTGTACAATGAGCAGTTCTTC
CDR3 protein: CASSPGLAGVYNEQFF
clone size: NA
D gene: TRBD2
J gene: TRBJ2-1
V gene: TRBV27

CDR3 DNA: TGTGCCAGCAGCCTACAGGGTGGTAGGGCAGATACGCAGTATTTT
CDR3 protein: CASSLQGGRADTQYF
clone size: NA
D gene: NA
J gene: TRBJ2-3
V gene: TRBV9

CDR3 DNA: TGCGCCAGCAGCCCCCAAGGGCTAGCGGGAGGGCGGTCCTACAATGAGCAGTTCTTC
CDR3 protein: CASSPQGLAGGRSYNEQFF
clone size: NA
D gene: TRBD2
J gene: TRBJ2-1
V gene: TRBV5-1

CDR3 DNA: TGTGCCAGCTCACCATCCAGGGGACTAGCATCTTACAATGAGCAGTTCTTC
CDR3 protein: CASSPSRGLASYNEQFF
clone size: NA
D gene: TRBD2
J gene: TRBJ2-1
V gene: TRBV18

CDR3 DNA: TGTGCCAGCAGCCGGACAGGTACATATGGCTACACCTTC
CDR3 protein: CASSRTGTYGYTF
clone size: few
D gene: TRBD1
J gene: TRBJ1-2
V gene: TRBV7-9

CDR3 DNA: TGTGCCAGCGGGGGACTAGCGTTAGACAATGAGCAGTTCTTC
CDR3 protein: CASGGLALDNEQFF
clone size: NA
D gene: TRBD2
J gene: TRBJ2-1
V gene: TRBV2

CDR3 DNA: TGTGCCAGCAGCTTGACCGGACCTAGCGGGAGAGATGAGCAGTTCTTC
CDR3 protein: CASSLTGPSGRDEQFF
clone size: NA
D gene: TRBD2
J gene: TRBJ2-1
V gene: TRBV5-4

CDR3 DNA: TGTGCCAGCAGCCAGAACTATGGCTACACCTTC
CDR3 protein: CASSQNYGYTF
clone size: NA
D gene: NA
J gene: TRBJ1-2
V gene: TRBV3-1/TRBV3-2

CDR3 DNA: TGTGCCAGCAGTGAGGATCTTGGCATCAGAGATACGCAGTATTTT
CDR3 protein: CASSEDLGIRDTQYF
clone size: NA
D gene: NA
J gene: TRBJ2-3
V gene: TRBV2

CDR3 DNA: TGTGCCTGGAGTGCCAGCTACGTGTCGGGCGGGGAGCAGTACTTC
CDR3 protein: CAWSASYVSGGEQYF
clone size: NA
D gene: NA
J gene: TRBJ2-7
V gene: TRBV30

CDR3 DNA: TGTGCCAGCAGCCCGGTTAGGGGGAACACTGAAGCTTTCTTT
CDR3 protein: CASSPVRGNTEAFF
clone size: NA
D gene: NA
J gene: TRBJ1-1
V gene: TRBV3-1/TRBV3-2

CDR3 DNA: TGTGCCAGCGAGCTCGGTCGAGCGGCGGTGCAGTTCTTC
CDR3 protein: CASELGRAAVQFF
clone size: NA
D gene: NA
J gene: TRBJ2-1
V gene: TRBV28

CDR3 DNA: TGCAGCGGCCAACTAGCGGGAATGATAAATACGCAGTATTTT
CDR3 protein: CSGQLAGMINTQYF
clone size: NA
D gene: TRBD2
J gene: TRBJ2-3
V gene: TRBV29-1

CDR3 DNA: TGTGCCAGCAGCCGAGACCCCTCTGGGGCCAACGTCCTGACTTTC
CDR3 protein: CASSRDPSGANVLTF
clone size: NA
D gene: NA
J gene: TRBJ2-6
V gene: TRBV11-2

CDR3 DNA: TGCGCCAGCAGCTCCTCGCTGAGCGGGAGTAATGAAAAACTGTTTTTT
CDR3 protein: CASSSSLSGSNEKLFF
clone size: NA
D gene: NA
J gene: TRBJ1-4
V gene: TRBV5-1

CDR3 DNA: TGTGCCAGCAGTTACTTGCCGGGACAGGGAACCGGGGAGCTGTTTTTT
CDR3 protein: CASSYLPGQGTGELFF
clone size: NA
D gene: TRBD1
J gene: TRBJ2-2
V gene: TRBV6-5

CDR3 DNA: TGCGCCAGCAGCTTGGCTACAGGGGGATTGAACACTGAAGCTTTCTTT
CDR3 protein: CASSLATGGLNTEAFF
clone size: NA
D gene: TRBD1
J gene: TRBJ1-1
V gene: TRBV5-1

CDR3 DNA: TGTGCCAGCAGCCCCAGGAGCACTAGCCGGACTGGGGATACGCAGTATTTT
CDR3 protein: CASSPRSTSRTGDTQYF
clone size: NA
D gene: NA
J gene: TRBJ2-3
V gene: TRBV7-9

CDR3 DNA: TGTGCCAGCAGTTACTGGCCGAGCACTGAAGCTTTCTTT
CDR3 protein: CASSYWPSTEAFF
clone size: once
D gene: NA
J gene: TRBJ1-1
V gene: TRBV6-5

CDR3 DNA: TGTGCCAGCAGCTGGACCGGGACTAGCGGGAGGGCATCGCAGTTCTTC
CDR3 protein: CASSWTGTSGRASQFF
clone size: NA
D gene: TRBD2
J gene: TRBJ2-1
V gene: TRBV13

CDR3 DNA: TGTGCCAGTAGTATAGTGCGATCCGGGGGACTAGCGGGAGAAGCACAAGAGACCCAGTACTTC
CDR3 protein: CASSIVRSGGLAGEAQETQYF
clone size: NA
D gene: TRBD2
J gene: TRBJ2-5
V gene: TRBV19

CDR3 DNA: TGTGCCAGCAGCCCTGGACTAGCGGGAGGGAATACGCAGTATTTT
CDR3 protein: CASSPGLAGGNTQYF
clone size: NA
D gene: TRBD2
J gene: TRBJ2-3
V gene: TRBV2

CDR3 DNA: TGTGCCAGCAGTCTTGTAGGGGGCACCAACGAGCAGTACTTC
CDR3 protein: CASSLVGGTNEQYF
clone size: NA
D gene: TRBD1
J gene: TRBJ2-7
V gene: TRBV28

CDR3 DNA: TGTGCCAGCAGCCGAAGTAGCGGGAGTTACACCGGGGAGCTGTTTTTT
CDR3 protein: CASSRSSGSYTGELFF
clone size: few
D gene: TRBD2
J gene: TRBJ2-2
V gene: TRBV7-6

CDR3 DNA: TGCGCCAGCAGCTTGGCCGACGGGGCCTTTAGGGGCTACACCTTC
CDR3 protein: CASSLADGAFRGYTF
clone size: NA
D gene: NA
J gene: TRBJ1-2
V gene: TRBV5-1

CDR3 DNA: TGTGCCAGCAGTGACGACAAAAAATCGCCCGACAGGCGAAATCAGCCCCAGCATTTT
CDR3 protein: CASSDDKKSPDRRNQPQHF
clone size: NA
D gene: NA
J gene: TRBJ1-5
V gene: TRBV6-4

CDR3 DNA: TGTGCCAGCAGCGCCCTAGAAACCACCGGGGAGCTGTTTTTT
CDR3 protein: CASSALETTGELFF
clone size: NA
D gene: NA
J gene: TRBJ2-2
V gene: TRBV9

CDR3 DNA: TGTGCCAGCAGCTTGGGTCGCCGACAGGGGGATTCCTTAGCTAACTATGGCTACACCTTC
CDR3 protein: CASSLGRRQGDSLANYGYTF
clone size: NA
D gene: TRBD1
J gene: TRBJ1-2
V gene: TRBV5-4

CDR3 DNA: TGTGCCAGCAGCATGAGGGAGAACACTGAAGCTTTCTTT
CDR3 protein: CASSMRENTEAFF
clone size: once
D gene: NA
J gene: TRBJ1-1
V gene: TRBV7-9

CDR3 DNA: TGCGCCAGCAGCTTGGAGGGTTTCGGCGAAGCTTTCTTT
CDR3 protein: CASSLEGFGEAFF
clone size: NA
D gene: NA
J gene: TRBJ1-1
V gene: TRBV5-1

CDR3 DNA: TGTGCCAGCAGCCCAGCGGGCCACAATGAGCAGTTCTTC
CDR3 protein: CASSPAGHNEQFF
clone size: NA
D gene: NA
J gene: TRBJ2-1
V gene: TRBV9

CDR3 DNA: TGTGCCAGCAGTGGGACAGTTTCGGCTGGAAACACCATATATTTT
CDR3 protein: CASSGTVSAGNTIYF
clone size: NA
D gene: NA
J gene: TRBJ1-3
V gene: TRBV25-1

CDR3 DNA: TGTGCCAGCAGCTTAGGACTCCGATACGAGCAGTACTTC
CDR3 protein: CASSLGLRYEQYF
clone size: NA
D gene: NA
J gene: TRBJ2-7
V gene: TRBV7-2

CDR3 DNA: TGCGCCAGCAGCCCGACTAGCGGGAGGGCCTACGAGCAGTACTTC
CDR3 protein: CASSPTSGRAYEQYF
clone size: NA
D gene: TRBD2
J gene: TRBJ2-7
V gene: TRBV5-1

CDR3 DNA: TGTGCCAGCAGCGACAGGGACAAGCACTATGGCTACACCTTC
CDR3 protein: CASSDRDKHYGYTF
clone size: NA
D gene: TRBD1
J gene: TRBJ1-2
V gene: TRBV6-6

CDR3 DNA: TGTGCCACCAGCAGAGATAGGCAGGCCTACGGCTACACCTTC
CDR3 protein: CATSRDRQAYGYTF
clone size: NA
D gene: NA
J gene: TRBJ1-2
V gene: TRBV15

CDR3 DNA: TGCGCCAGCAGCTTAACAGGGCCCACCGGGGAGCTGTTTTTT
CDR3 protein: CASSLTGPTGELFF
clone size: NA
D gene: NA
J gene: TRBJ2-2
V gene: TRBV5-1

CDR3 DNA: TGTGCCAGCAGCTTAGCGGGGACTAGCGGGAGGGCCCGGGTAGGGGAGCTGTTTTTT
CDR3 protein: CASSLAGTSGRARVGELFF
clone size: NA
D gene: TRBD2
J gene: TRBJ2-2
V gene: TRBV7-8

CDR3 DNA: TGTGCCAGTAGTATTCCGGGGAACTATGGCTACACCTTC
CDR3 protein: CASSIPGNYGYTF
clone size: NA
D gene: NA
J gene: TRBJ1-2
V gene: TRBV19

CDR3 DNA: TGTGCCAGCTCACCCGGACAGTCGACACCCCTCCACTTT
CDR3 protein: CASSPGQSTPLHF
clone size: NA
D gene: NA
J gene: TRBJ1-6
V gene: TRBV18

CDR3 DNA: TGTGCCAGCAGTGAAGCTTTGGGGAGGGAGACCCAGTACTTC
CDR3 protein: CASSEALGRETQYF
clone size: NA
D gene: NA
J gene: TRBJ2-5
V gene: TRBV2

CDR3 DNA: TGTGCCAGCAGCGTAGCTATTAGGATGAACACTGAAGCTTTCTTT
CDR3 protein: CASSVAIRMNTEAFF
clone size: NA
D gene: NA
J gene: TRBJ1-1
V gene: TRBV9

CDR3 DNA: TGTGCCAGCAGCCCCCGGACACCCACTAACTATGGCTACACCTTC
CDR3 protein: CASSPRTPTNYGYTF
clone size: NA
D gene: NA
J gene: TRBJ1-2
V gene: TRBV28

CDR3 DNA: TGTGCCAGCAGCTTAGCCGCCAGGGGGACCTACAATGAGCAGTTCTTC
CDR3 protein: CASSLAARGTYNEQFF
clone size: few
D gene: TRBD1
J gene: TRBJ2-1
V gene: TRBV7-2

CDR3 DNA: TGTGCCAGCAGCCAGCTAGCGGGAGAGTACAATGAGCAGTTCTTC
CDR3 protein: CASSQLAGEYNEQFF
clone size: NA
D gene: TRBD2
J gene: TRBJ2-1
V gene: TRBV4-2

CDR3 DNA: TGCGCCAGCAGCTTGGAAGCCCGGACGGCCTCCTACGAGCAGTACTTC
CDR3 protein: CASSLEARTASYEQYF
clone size: NA
D gene: NA
J gene: TRBJ2-7
V gene: TRBV5-1

CDR3 DNA: TGTGCCTGGGGGGAGTCGAGGGAAAAACTGTTTTTT
CDR3 protein: CAWGESREKLFF
clone size: NA
D gene: NA
J gene: TRBJ1-4
V gene: TRBV30

CDR3 DNA: TGTGCCAGCAGTGAAGAGGCAGGGAATCAGCCCCAGCATTTT
CDR3 protein: CASSEEAGNQPQHF
clone size: NA
D gene: NA
J gene: TRBJ1-5
V gene: TRBV6-1

CDR3 DNA: TGTGCCAGCAGCTCCGGAACTAGCCCCTACAATGAGCAGTTCTTC
CDR3 protein: CASSSGTSPYNEQFF
clone size: NA
D gene: NA
J gene: TRBJ2-1
V gene: TRBV3-1/TRBV3-2

CDR3 DNA: TGCAGTGCGACGACAGTCTATGGCTACACCTTC
CDR3 protein: CSATTVYGYTF
clone size: NA
D gene: NA
J gene: TRBJ1-2
V gene: TRBV20-1

CDR3 DNA: TGTGCCAGCAGTTTTAGGGCGGGAGGGCGCGAGCAGTACTTC
CDR3 protein: CASSFRAGGREQYF
clone size: NA
D gene: TRBD2
J gene: TRBJ2-7
V gene: TRBV28

CDR3 DNA: TGTGCCGCGTCCAGGGGCAGTGCAACTAATGAAAAACTGTTTTTT
CDR3 protein: CAASRGSATNEKLFF
clone size: NA
D gene: NA
J gene: TRBJ1-4
V gene: TRBV19